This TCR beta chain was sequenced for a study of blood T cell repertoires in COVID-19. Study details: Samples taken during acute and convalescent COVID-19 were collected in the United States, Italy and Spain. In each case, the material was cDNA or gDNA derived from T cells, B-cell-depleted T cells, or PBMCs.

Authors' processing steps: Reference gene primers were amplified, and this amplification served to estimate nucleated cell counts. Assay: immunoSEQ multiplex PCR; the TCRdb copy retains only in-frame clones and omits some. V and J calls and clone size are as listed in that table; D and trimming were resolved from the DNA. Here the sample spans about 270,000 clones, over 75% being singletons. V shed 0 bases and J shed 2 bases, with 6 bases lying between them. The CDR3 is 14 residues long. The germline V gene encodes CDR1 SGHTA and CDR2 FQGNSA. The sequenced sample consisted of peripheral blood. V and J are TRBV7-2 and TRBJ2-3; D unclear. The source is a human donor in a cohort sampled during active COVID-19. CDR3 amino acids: CASSLAKNTDTQYF. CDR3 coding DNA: TGTGCCAGCAGCTTAGCCAAAAACACAGATACGCAGTATTTT.